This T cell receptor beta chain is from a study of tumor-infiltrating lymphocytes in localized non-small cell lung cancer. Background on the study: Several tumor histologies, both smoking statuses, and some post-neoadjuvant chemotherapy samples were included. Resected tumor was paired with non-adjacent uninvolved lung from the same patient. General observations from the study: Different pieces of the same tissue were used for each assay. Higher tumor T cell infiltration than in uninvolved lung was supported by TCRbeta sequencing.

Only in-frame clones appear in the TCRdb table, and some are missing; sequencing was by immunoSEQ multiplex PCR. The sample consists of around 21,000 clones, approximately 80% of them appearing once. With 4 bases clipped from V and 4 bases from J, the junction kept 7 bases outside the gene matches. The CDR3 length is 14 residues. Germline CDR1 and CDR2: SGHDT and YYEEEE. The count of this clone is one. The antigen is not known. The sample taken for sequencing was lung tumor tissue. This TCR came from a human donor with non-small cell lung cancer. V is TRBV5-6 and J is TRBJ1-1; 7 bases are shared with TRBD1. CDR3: CASSLGQFFTEAFF. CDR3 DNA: TGTGCCAGCAGCCTGGGACAGTTTTTCACTGAAGCTTTCTTT.